This T cell receptor beta chain was captured by sequencing in a study of T cell repertoires in cytomegalovirus infection. About the research overall: Indications came from public TCR beta signatures; they pointed to CMV infection and to a matching HLA type.

General study points: It was HLA-C-restricted CMV-specific TCR beta clonotypes that dominated the response ex vivo. Public TCR beta family frequency separated CMV-and-HLA carriers, including in an independent cohort.

TCRdb reprocessed the reads via MiXCR and lists one record per CDR3 protein. The sample consists of around 900,000 distinct CDR3 sequences, around 32% of them appearing once. To note about this clonotype: Its antigen is not identified.

Trimming removed 10 bases from V and 0 bases from J; junction bases left unmatched: 10. In germline, CDR1 is MNHEY, CDR2 SVGEGT. CDR3 length equals 17 residues. The sequence was obtained from a human donor in good health (CMV status not recorded). Some clones in this sample may be carry-over from other donors' samples. Sequencing used cultured CD8+ T cells from PBMCs, obtained from culture after CMV antigen stimulation. The gene calls are TRBV6-2 or TRBV6-3 and TRBJ2-1, with 12 bases lining up with TRBD2. The CDR3 DNA follows: TGTGCCACCTTGGGGCTAGCGGGGGGGAGCTCCTACAATGAGCAGTTCTTC. Residues: CATLGLAGGSSYNEQFF.